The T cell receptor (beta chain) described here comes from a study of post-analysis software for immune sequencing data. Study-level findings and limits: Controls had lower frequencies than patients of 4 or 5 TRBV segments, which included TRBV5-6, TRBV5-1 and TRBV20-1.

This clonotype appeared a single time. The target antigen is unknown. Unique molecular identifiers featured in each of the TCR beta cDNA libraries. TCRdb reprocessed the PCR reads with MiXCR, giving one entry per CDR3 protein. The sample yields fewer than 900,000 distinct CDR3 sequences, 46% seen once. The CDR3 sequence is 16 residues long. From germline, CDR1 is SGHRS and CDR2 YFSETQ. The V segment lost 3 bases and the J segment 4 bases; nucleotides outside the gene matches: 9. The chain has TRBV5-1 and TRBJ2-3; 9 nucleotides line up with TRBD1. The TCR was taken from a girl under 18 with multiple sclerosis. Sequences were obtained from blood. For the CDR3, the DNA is TGCGCCAGCAGCTCTTCCCGGGACAGGGTTGCAGATACGCAGTATTTT. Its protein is CASSSSRDRVADTQYF.